These 2 T cell receptor beta chains originate from one sample sequenced in a study of T cell changes during pregnancy in multiple sclerosis (dated by TCRdb to about 2019). The method behind the library was the immunoSEQ multiplex PCR assay. Not all clones reach the TCRdb copy of this immuneACCESS table, which keeps in-frame sequences only. Checked studies attribute under half of the gap to unresolved V genes and leave the rest unexplained. The sample data list 60,000 to 65,000 clones, and more than 90% of these were observed just once. The ten largest clones represent 1.4% of the sample. Here the sequenced sample was peripheral blood, taken in the second trimester of pregnancy. Every receptor here comes from a female donor with multiple sclerosis, enrolled in a pregnancy study.

This chain uses TRBV7-2 with TRBJ2-1; 9 nucleotides agree with TRBD2. Germline V gene lookup returns CDR1 SGHTA and CDR2 FQGNSA. The CDR3 is made up of 16 amino acids. V lost 5 bases, J lost 5 bases, and 10 bases stayed unmatched. The chain's CDR3 is CASSNSLAGLNNEQFF. The CDR3 nucleotides read TGTGCCAGCAGCAACTCACTAGCGGGCCTTAACAATGAGCAGTTCTTC.

The genes are TRBV19 and TRBJ1-2, with D uncertain. The CDR3 covers 13 residues. Trimming stripped 4 bases from V and 6 bases from J, with 12 bases between. Germline V gene lookup returns CDR1 LNHDA and CDR2 SQIVND (reference sequence). CDR3 residues: CASSKSFFDGYTF. In DNA form, the CDR3 reads TGTGCCAGTAGTAAGAGCTTTTTCGATGGCTACACCTTC.